A selection of T cell receptor beta chains follows, all from one sample in a study of post-analysis software for immune sequencing data. TCRdb fed the PCR reads into MiXCR, producing one record per CDR3 protein. The data contain about 430,000 distinct CDR3 sequences, about 40% of them singletons. The sequencing sample was made of blood. The receptors were gathered from a girl aged 2-10 years with multiple sclerosis. CDR3s include the opening cysteine and the closing phenylalanine or tryptophan. Expanded clones are given a class, and other clones once, few, many or no size at all.

-	TRBV7-2	TRBJ2-3	CASSLLQGVQYF
-	TRBV20-1	TRBJ1-5	CSATRGSQPQHF
-	TRBV6-2/TRBV6-3	TRBJ2-7	CASSYSGTGFLGTYEQYF
-	TRBV12-3/TRBV12-4	-	CASSLQRAETQYF
-	TRBV27	TRBJ2-5	CASSLSVRGRETQYF
-	TRBV4-3	TRBJ1-6	CASSLRLPGARPNSPLHF
-	TRBV3-1	TRBJ2-1	CASSNTGAWLPFF
few	TRBV20-1	TRBJ2-1	CSAPSGTSGRNSYNEQFF
-	TRBV7-2	TRBJ1-2	CASSEQGLYGYTF
-	TRBV6-5	TRBJ1-6	CASSYSGPRVGASPLHF
-	TRBV29-1	TRBJ2-7	CSVLHSYEQYF
-	TRBV4-1	TRBJ1-5	CASSHPRILQGDQPQHF
few	TRBV7-2	TRBJ1-2	CASSFRWAPGTNYGYTF
-	TRBV5-1	TRBJ2-2	CASKSGRTGELFF
few	TRBV7-2	TRBJ2-3	CASSLQAGVRTDTQYF
few	TRBV20-1	TRBJ2-7	CSASQLGRGVYEQYF
few	TRBV10-2	TRBJ2-7	CASRQAGQGFYEQYF
-	TRBV6-5	TRBJ1-5	CASRRDRGNQPQHF
-	TRBV9	TRBJ2-5	CASSPRGGRETQYF
-	TRBV20-1	TRBJ2-4	CSARDPDRLKQYF
-	TRBV29-1	TRBJ2-3	CSVVIAGGHDTQYF
few	TRBV15	TRBJ2-1	CATSRDVIAGGRYYEQFF
-	TRBV5-5	TRBJ2-6	CASSLFTGESSGANVLTF
-	TRBV5-6	TRBJ2-4	CASSSQENIQYF
once	TRBV18	TRBJ2-3	CASSPLPRSTDTQYF
few	TRBV20-1	TRBJ2-7	CSARVVSGTGTYEQYF
-	TRBV19	TRBJ2-1	CASSPIWGPTSNEQFF
-	TRBV7-4	TRBJ1-5	CASSLYLGFHSNQPQHF
-	TRBV27	TRBJ1-2	CASTVDRMRIPLYGYTF
few	TRBV29-1	TRBJ2-5	CSVVGGEKTQYF
-	TRBV19	TRBJ2-7	CASSRGLLNEQYF
-	TRBV12-3/TRBV12-4	TRBJ1-5	CASSNRGQDNQPQHF
-	TRBV12-3/TRBV12-4	TRBJ1-1	CASSLEEVRNTEAFF
few	TRBV4-1	TRBJ2-7	CASSQDLQTYEQYF
-	TRBV15	-	CATSRDPRQGISCEQYF
once	TRBV29-1	TRBJ1-2	CSVVAWGVEDSSNYGYTF
-	TRBV12-3/TRBV12-4	TRBJ2-5	CASSPLEGPGETQYF
-	TRBV4-1	TRBJ2-1	CASGQDRGTSYNEQFF
-	TRBV20-1	TRBJ2-1	CSARERHLSYNEQFF
-	TRBV29-1	TRBJ2-5	CSVSIDRGGEQYF
few	TRBV4-1	TRBJ2-5	CASSRTGQVNQETQYF
-	TRBV12-5	TRBJ1-2	CASGDQGGGGYTF
-	TRBV12-5	TRBJ1-5	CASGSLLNQPQHF
many	TRBV10-3	TRBJ2-7	CAISESDPLEQYF